The 18 T cell receptor beta chains reported below all come from one sample, sequenced in a study of human T cells and chemical hapten exposure (dated by TCRdb to the early 2020s). Taken with the paper, the label for time point translates to: patch test 1, 2 weeks after DPC sensitization. This specimen's treatment or condition label, per the study, means: therapeutic diphenylcyclopropenone sensitization with weekly scalp DPC. The protocol used for the library was RACE. Sequencing took place on a NextSeq 500. Using fastp trimming at Q25 and MiXCR clonotype assembly, TCRdb reanalyzed the public sequencing data and kept in-frame beta chains. Rows merge per CDR3 protein into single entries with the most common DNA and genes. The sample table holds 300,000 to 450,000 distinct CDR3 sequences, of which about 4.8% were seen once. The top ten hold 2% to 2.5% of the sample. Sequenced material: whole blood, taken in connection with sensitization to the hapten diphenylcyclopropenone (DPC). Source of these receptors: a woman in her fifties or sixties with alopecia areata. Some clones in this sample may be carry-over from other donors' samples.

This clonotype came up many times. The CDR3 DNA follows: TGTGCCACCAGTGACCCGGGACTTAACACCGGGGAGCTGTTTTTT. Protein: CATSDPGLNTGELFF. The V and J genes are TRBV24-1 and TRBJ2-2; D may be TRBD2 (6 bases). Per germline, CDR1 KGHDR and CDR2 SFDVKD. V shed 4 bases and J shed 2 bases, with 10 bases lying between them. The CDR3 extends over 15 amino acids.

The gene calls are TRBV20-1 and TRBJ2-7; TRBD2 might be the D (5 bases). The germline V gene encodes CDR1 DFQATT and CDR2 SNEGSKA (reference sequence). CDR3 size: 15 residues. The V end was cut by 0 bases, the J end by 2 bases, with 14 bases between. The CDR3 spells CSARETGSGTYEQYF. DNA for the CDR3: TGCAGTGCTAGAGAAACGGGATCGGGTACCTACGAGCAGTACTTC.

This clonotype was seen many times. At one end, the junction sequence differs from germline, possibly due to a read error. The chain links TRBV7-9 to TRBJ2-1; no definite D call. In germline, CDR1 is SEHNR, CDR2 FQNEAQ (reference sequence). This CDR3 spans 13 amino acids. The CDR3 coding sequence is TGTGCCAGCAGTCCGTCCTCCTTCAATGAGCAGTTCTTC. Translation: CASSPSSFNEQFF.

This clonotype was counted between two and nine times. The J gene is TRBJ1-1, the V gene TRBV6-5; perhaps TRBD1 as D (5 bases). Germline values: CDR1 MNHEY, CDR2 SVGAGI. The CDR3 is 13 amino acids. V was shortened by 6 bases and J by 7 bases, with 15 bases between the two germline ends. CDR3 in DNA: TGTGCCAGCAGGCCCAGGGTTATGGGTGAAGCTTTCTTT. This encodes CASRPRVMGEAFF.

This clonotype was observed a few times. V gene TRBV4-3 combines with J gene TRBJ2-3; D is undetermined. This CDR3 is built from 15 residues. Germline V CDR1 and CDR2: LGHNA, YSLEER. Between the trimmed V and J ends, which lost 0 bases and 1 base, there was a span of 8 bases. CDR3 sequence: CASSQDRLGTDTQYF. CDR3 DNA: TGCGCCAGCAGCCAAGATAGACTGGGCACAGATACGCAGTATTTT.

The rearrangement uses TRBV10-3 and TRBJ2-3; 10 bases are shared with TRBD1. After removal of 4 bases from V and 3 bases from J, the junction contained 4 bases not matched to a gene. CDR3 length: 15 residues. Germline V lookup: CDR1 ENHRY, CDR2 SYGVKD. The CDR3 region is CAISVDRGRTDTQYF. The CDR3 coding sequence is TGTGCCATCAGTGTAGACAGGGGGCGAACAGATACGCAGTATTTT.

The chain joins TRBV24-1 to TRBJ2-3; D perhaps matches TRBD2 (6 bases). Trimming removed 4 bases from V and 3 bases from J, with 13 bases in between. The CDR3 extends over 15 amino acids. Germline values: CDR1 KGHDR, CDR2 SFDVKD. As DNA, the CDR3 is TGTGCCACCAGTGAGCCAGCGGGCGGTACAGATACGCAGTATTTT. It translates to CATSEPAGGTDTQYF.

This clonotype was seen ten or more times. V and J are TRBV3-1 and TRBJ2-7; D possibly matches TRBD1 or TRBD2 (5 bases each). Trimming stripped 5 bases from V and 3 bases from J, with 17 bases between. This CDR3 is built from 15 residues. CDR1 LGHDT and CDR2 YNNKEL come from the germline V gene (reference sequence). CDR3 sequence reads: CASSSGGTAFYEQYF. CDR3 bases: TGTGCCAGCAGCTCAGGTGGGACGGCCTTCTACGAGCAGTACTTC.

The sample holds many counts of this clonotype. The chain uses TRBV7-2 and TRBJ2-1; 11 bases match TRBD2. After removal of 7 bases from V and 7 bases from J, the junction contained 9 bases not matched to a gene. The CDR3 is made up of 15 amino acids. The germline V gene encodes CDR1 SGHTA and CDR2 FQGNSA. This CDR3 is CASILTSGGTNEQFF. DNA for the CDR3: TGTGCCAGCATCCTTACTAGCGGGGGCACAAATGAGCAGTTCTTC.

This clonotype was seen repeatedly, ten times or more. This chain links TRBV20-1 with TRBJ1-1, with D possibly being TRBD1 (6 bases). There are 13 residues in the CDR3. The V end lost 3 bases, the J end lost 2 bases, and 10 bases lay between the germline ends. CDR1 and CDR2 (germline): DFQATT, SNEGSKA (reference sequence). CDR3 amino acids: CSASGGANTEAFF. CDR3 nucleotide sequence: TGCAGTGCTAGTGGGGGGGCCAACACTGAAGCTTTCTTT.

This clonotype was observed many times. The chain joins TRBV29-1 to TRBJ2-2; perhaps TRBD1 as D (8 bases). Trimming took 6 bases from V and 3 from J, leaving 14 bases between them. Germline V gene sequence: CDR1 SQVTM, CDR2 ANQGSEA. CDR3 length: 14 amino acids. For the CDR3, the DNA is TGCAGCGTCGACAGGGGAGGGGACACCGGGGAGCTGTTTTTT. Translating it yields CSVDRGGDTGELFF.

This clonotype was counted a few times. The rearrangement links TRBV20-1 to TRBJ1-5; tentative D call: TRBD1 (6 bases). Germline V CDR1 and CDR2: DFQATT, SNEGSKA (reference sequence). The CDR3 consists of 13 residues. V dropped 3 bases and J dropped 3 bases, with 9 bases sitting between them. The CDR3 is CSARWTANQPQHF. The DNA for the CDR3 is TGCAGTGCTAGGTGGACAGCCAATCAGCCCCAGCATTTT.

This clonotype was picked up many times. V and J are TRBV6-6 and TRBJ1-1; 9 bases map to TRBD1. The V and J ends lost 6 bases and 4 bases, in that order; junction bases with no gene match: 6. CDR3 length equals 14 residues. Germline CDR1 and CDR2: MNHNY and SVGAGI (reference sequence). DNA for the CDR3: TGTGCCAGCAGACTGGGACAGGGAGGCACTGAAGCTTTCTTT. The encoded protein is CASRLGQGGTEAFF.

This clonotype has only a few counts. This sequence joins TRBV9 and TRBJ2-7; 9 bases align to TRBD2. Per germline, CDR1 SGDLS and CDR2 YYNGEE. This CDR3 spans 17 amino acids. The junction had 7 bases not matched to a gene; V was cut back by 0 bases and J by 0 bases. CDR3 region: CASSVGLAEPFSYEQYF. For the CDR3, the DNA is TGTGCCAGCAGCGTAGGACTAGCGGAACCCTTCTCCTACGAGCAGTACTTC.

This clonotype came up many times. The chain links TRBV3-1 to TRBJ2-3; 9 positions agree with TRBD2. Germline-derived CDR1 and CDR2 are LGHDT and YNNKEL (reference sequence). The trim removed 5 bases at V and 1 base at J, leaving 4 bases unmatched. CDR3 length: 15 amino acids. The CDR3 DNA reads TGTGCCAGCAGCACCGAGCGGGGGGGCACAGATACGCAGTATTTT. Translated: CASSTERGGTDTQYF.

This clonotype was observed many times. V and J are TRBV28 and TRBJ2-7, with TRBD2 matching 9 bases. The germline gives CDR1 MDHEN, CDR2 SYDVKM. V was pared by 6 bases and J by 2 bases, with 8 bases of the junction left unmatched. This CDR3 has 15 amino acids. The CDR3 reads CASRTIAGDPYEQYF. The CDR3 DNA reads as TGTGCCAGCAGGACGATAGCGGGAGACCCCTACGAGCAGTACTTC.

In its sample, this clonotype was seen many times. The V and J genes are TRBV5-1 and TRBJ2-5; D ambiguous. The germline gives CDR1 SGHRS, CDR2 YFSETQ. The CDR3 sequence is 13 residues long. V gave up 3 bases and J gave up 2 bases, with 8 bases separating them. The CDR3 nucleotides read TGCGCCAGCAGCTCCGCCTTACAAGAGACCCAGTACTTC. This gives the protein CASSSALQETQYF. The full variable domain, completed using reference TRBV5-1 and TRBJ2-5, is KAGVTQTPRYLIKTRGQQVTLSCSPISGHRSVSWYQQTPGQGLQFLFEYFSETQRNKGNFPGRFSGRQFSNSRSEMNVSTLELGDSALYLCASSSALQETQYFGPGTRLLVL.

This clonotype was counted many times. The chain combines TRBV28 with TRBJ2-1; 9 bases align to TRBD2. The CDR3 spans 15 residues. Germline trimming cut 3 bases from V and 2 bases from J; bases unmatched to any gene: 2. Germline V gives CDR1 MDHEN, CDR2 SYDVKM. The CDR3 reads CASSFLAGTYNEQFF. CDR3 nucleotide sequence: TGTGCCAGCAGTTTCCTAGCGGGAACCTACAATGAGCAGTTCTTC.